The 10 T cell receptor beta chains reported below all come from one sample, sequenced in a study of shared clonotypes between healthy human individuals. Profiling relied on immunoSEQ multiplex PCR, and the TCRdb table lists in-frame clones only, not all of them. The sample holds about 490,000 clones, around 80% seen once. Sequenced: PBMCs. The receptors stem from a woman between 40 and 50 years old in good health. Some clones in this sample may be carry-over from other donors' samples.

This clone has at least ten counts. The CDR3 DNA is TGTGCCAGCAGCCCCCTGGGTAGCGGGAGTACAGATACGCAGTATTTT. Translated, it gives CASSPLGSGSTDTQYF. This sequence joins TRBV5-6 and TRBJ2-3; 9 nucleotides align to TRBD2. Germline lookup yields CDR1 SGHDT and CDR2 YYEEEE. This CDR3 is built from 16 residues. V trimming: 4 bases; J trimming: 3 bases; junction bases outside the gene matches: 9. Based on the CDR3 plus reference TRBV5-6 and TRBJ2-3, the full variable domain is DAGVTQSPTHLIKTRGQQVTLRCSPKSGHDTVSWYQQALGQGPQFIFQYYEEEERQRGNFPDRFSGHQFPNYSSELNVNALLLGDSALYLCASSPLGSGSTDTQYFGPGTRLTVL.

On this clone itself: This sample includes further DNA sequences coding for the same CDR3. The rearrangement joins TRBV20-1 to TRBJ2-5; a weak D match, TRBD2 (5 bases). V shed 6 bases and J shed 4 bases, with 9 bases lying between them. Germline assignment: CDR1 DFQATT and CDR2 SNEGSKA (reference sequence). CDR3 size: 11 residues. The DNA of the CDR3 is TGCAGTGCCCTAGGAGGAGAGACCCAGTACTTC. It translates to CSALGGETQYF.

With regard to this clone: This may stem from a read error, because a much larger clone lies one nucleotide away. Other DNA sequences of this sample code for an identical CDR3. This chain links TRBV10-2 with TRBJ1-2; D remains ambiguous. V was cut by 1 base and J by 6 bases, with 12 bases left in between. Per the germline V gene, CDR1 is WSHSY and CDR2 is SAAADI. The CDR3 runs to 14 residues. The CDR3 coding sequence is TGCGCCAGCAGTGAGTATCCACCGAGGGATGGCTACACCTTC. Translated, it gives CASSEYPPRDGYTF.

The chain recombines TRBV27 with TRBJ1-5; no firm D call. V lost 4 bases, J lost 13 bases, and 20 bases lay in between. Looked up from germline, CDR1 is MNHEY and CDR2 is SMNVEV (reference sequence). The CDR3 loop spans 14 amino acids. CDR3 in amino acids: CASSSSTYFHAQHF. The CDR3 DNA sequence: TGTGCCAGCAGTTCCTCCACCTATTTTCACGCGCAGCATTTT.

This clone has only one observation. The chain combines TRBV6-5 with TRBJ1-1, with 9 bases lining up with TRBD1. This CDR3 has 13 residues. The germline CDR1 and CDR2 sequences are MNHEY and SVGAGI. V dropped 9 bases and J dropped 3; count of bases not matched to a gene: 5. For the CDR3, the DNA is TGTGCCAGTAACAGGGGGCGGGACACTGAAGCTTTCTTT. This translates into CASNRGRDTEAFF.

This clone appeared many times. The genes are TRBV5-5 and TRBJ2-7; D is possibly TRBD1 (5 bases). Germline CDR1 is SGHKS and CDR2 is YYEKEE (reference sequence). V was pared by 0 bases and J by 3 bases, with 10 bases between. There are 14 residues in the CDR3. CDR3 nucleotides: TGTGCCAGCAGCTTGGAGGGCAGGGTCTACGAGCAGTACTTC. It yields the protein CASSLEGRVYEQYF.

This chain connects TRBV2 to TRBJ1-2; tentative D call: TRBD1 (6 bases). Trimming took 8 bases from V and 7 from J, leaving 8 bases between them. Germline-derived CDR1 and CDR2 are SNHLY and FYNNEI. The CDR3 runs 10 residues. CDR3 region: CASQGSGYTF. CDR3 coding DNA: TGTGCCAGCCAGGGGTCTGGCTACACCTTC. The full variable domain, its missing parts supplied by reference TRBV2 and TRBJ1-2, is EPEVTQTPSHQVTQMGQEVILRCVPISNHLYFYWYRQILGQKVEFLVSFYNNEISEKSEIFDDQFSVERPDGSNFTLKIRSTKLEDSAMYFCASQGSGYTFGSGTRLTVV.

On this clone: A junction boundary mismatches the germline segment, possibly from a read error. The J gene is TRBJ2-7, the V gene TRBV7-9; 9 bases line up with TRBD2. The germline V gene has CDR1 SEHNR and CDR2 FQNEAQ (reference sequence). There are 15 residues in the CDR3. DNA of the CDR3: TGTGCCAGCAGGTTAGCGGCGGGAGGGTCTAACGAGCAGTACTTC. Translated: CASRLAAGGSNEQYF. The whole variable domain, filled in from reference TRBV7-9 and TRBJ2-7, reads DTGVSQNPRHKITKRGQNVTFRCDPISEHNRLYWYRQTLGQGPEFLTYFQNEAQLEKSRLLSDRFSAERPKGSFSTLEIQRTEQGDSAMYLCASRLAAGGSNEQYFGPGTRLTVT.

This chain connects TRBV6-5 to TRBJ1-5; D unresolved. Germline CDR1 and CDR2: MNHEY and SVGAGI. V gave up 6 bases and J gave up 0 bases, with 12 bases separating them. The CDR3 spans 15 residues. The CDR3 spells CASRPSGNSNQPQHF. The CDR3, as DNA: TGTGCCAGCAGGCCAAGCGGAAATAGCAATCAGCCCCAGCATTTT.

The chain combines TRBV7-9 with TRBJ1-2; possible D gene TRBD1, 5 bases. Germline assignment: CDR1 SEHNR and CDR2 FQNEAQ (reference sequence). This CDR3 is 15 amino acids long. Trimming took 0 bases from V and 4 from J, leaving 12 bases between them. This CDR3 reads CASSLAGGVGYGYTF. DNA for the CDR3: TGTGCCAGCAGCTTAGCTGGGGGTGTTGGCTATGGCTACACCTTC.